This TCR beta chain emerged from a study of T cell changes during pregnancy in multiple sclerosis. Profiling relied on immunoSEQ multiplex PCR, and the TCRdb table lists in-frame clones only, not all of them. The top ten clones hold 0.2% of a sample with around 52,000 clones, 90% to 95% of them seen once. The germline V gene encodes CDR1 MNHNS and CDR2 SASEGT. V shed 2 bases and J shed 4 bases, with 6 bases lying between them. The CDR3 has 13 residues. The chain couples TRBV6-1 to TRBJ1-5; D uncertain. The sequenced sample was CD4+ T cells from peripheral blood mononuclear cells, obtained in the second trimester of pregnancy. The source is a female donor with multiple sclerosis, enrolled in a pregnancy study. CDR3 in amino acids: CASSETPNQPQHF. Here the CDR3 DNA reads TGTGCCAGCAGTGAAACACCTAATCAGCCCCAGCATTTT.